This T cell receptor beta chain came from a study of T-cell reconstitution after alpha-beta-depleted transplantation in children. This CDR3 comprises 13 residues. V lost 6 bases, J lost 4 bases, and 12 bases lay in between. From germline, CDR1 is SQVTM and CDR2 ANQGSEA. TCRbeta library preparation incorporated unique molecular identifiers. TCRdb redid the calling of the PCR reads with MiXCR, one entry per CDR3 protein. The sample records 210,000 or so distinct CDR3 sequences, around 10% being singletons. This clonotype has a count of ten or more. Sequencing was performed on PBMCs from the stem cell graft donor, taken from the stem cell graft. The chain uses TRBV29-1 and TRBJ2-2; possible D gene TRBD2, 6 bases. The origin of this receptor is a human donor who donated a stem cell graft to a child with acute lymphoblastic leukemia. CDR3 residues: CSVHSGVTGELFF. The CDR3 DNA sequence: TGCAGCGTGCACTCGGGGGTCACCGGGGAGCTGTTTTTT.